The 4 T cell receptor beta chains given below trace back to one sample, sequenced in a study of siplizumab effects on memory and regulatory T cells. Only in-frame clones appear in the TCRdb table, and some are missing; sequencing was by immunoSEQ multiplex PCR. Of tens of thousands of clones in the sample, over 85% are singletons; the top ten hold over 0.25%. Sequenced: non-Treg CD4+ T cells sorted from blood. The receptor source for this set is a human donor in good health.

J is TRBJ2-5 and V is TRBV19; D is ambiguous. The CDR3 runs 11 residues. Germline loops: CDR1 LNHDA, CDR2 SQIVND (reference sequence). V was cut by 3 bases and J by 5 bases, with 4 bases left in between. The chain's CDR3 is CASSMAETQYF. The CDR3 nucleotides read TGTGCCAGTAGTATGGCGGAGACCCAGTACTTC.

This rearrangement joins TRBV6-1 to TRBJ1-2; D might be TRBD1 (6 bases). V shed 0 bases and J shed 4 bases, with 21 bases lying between them. CDR1 is MNHNS and CDR2 is SASEGT in the germline V gene. This CDR3 is 18 amino acids long. The CDR3: CASSEALWTVQRGYGYTF. The CDR3 region has the DNA TGTGCCAGCAGTGAAGCGCTTTGGACAGTCCAAAGGGGCTATGGCTACACCTTC.

The chain employs TRBV4-3 and TRBJ2-3; 9 bases line up with TRBD2. The CDR3 loop spans 18 amino acids. Germline V gene sequence: CDR1 LGHNA, CDR2 YSLEER. V shed 3 bases, J shed 1 base, and the junction held 11 bases outside the gene matches. The CDR3 DNA reads as TGCGCCAGCAGCCAGGAAATAGCGGGAGCAAGACGCACAGATACGCAGTATTTT. Translation: CASSQEIAGARRTDTQYF.

The chain couples TRBV7-3 to TRBJ1-1; D gene unclear. Germline V gene lookup returns CDR1 SGHTA and CDR2 FQGTGA. The CDR3 is 13 amino acids. Deletions cut 4 bases from V and 6 bases from J, with 12 bases between. For the CDR3, the DNA is TGTGCCAGCAGCTCTGGGGTCGAAGCTGAAGCTTTCTTT. It is translated as CASSSGVEAEAFF.